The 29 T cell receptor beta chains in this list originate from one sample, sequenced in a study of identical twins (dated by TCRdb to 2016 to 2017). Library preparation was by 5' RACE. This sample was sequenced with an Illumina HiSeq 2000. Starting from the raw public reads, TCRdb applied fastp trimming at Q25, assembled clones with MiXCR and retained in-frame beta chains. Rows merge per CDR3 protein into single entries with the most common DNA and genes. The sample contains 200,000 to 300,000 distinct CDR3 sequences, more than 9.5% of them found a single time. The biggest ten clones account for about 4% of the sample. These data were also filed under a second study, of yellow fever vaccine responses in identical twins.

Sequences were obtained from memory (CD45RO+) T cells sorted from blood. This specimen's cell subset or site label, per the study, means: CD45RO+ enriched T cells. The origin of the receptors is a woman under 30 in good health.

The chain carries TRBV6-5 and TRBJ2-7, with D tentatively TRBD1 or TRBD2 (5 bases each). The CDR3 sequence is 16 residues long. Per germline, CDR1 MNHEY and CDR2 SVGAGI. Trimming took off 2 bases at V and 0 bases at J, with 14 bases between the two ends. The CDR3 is CASSYDRTGRSYEQYF. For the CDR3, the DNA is TGTGCCAGCAGTTACGATAGGACGGGGCGCTCCTACGAGCAGTACTTC.

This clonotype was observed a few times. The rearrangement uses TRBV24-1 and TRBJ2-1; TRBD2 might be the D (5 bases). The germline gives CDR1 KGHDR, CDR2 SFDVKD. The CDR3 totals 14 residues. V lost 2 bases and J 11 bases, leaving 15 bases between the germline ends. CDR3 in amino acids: CATSDSAVGGKQFF. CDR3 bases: TGTGCCACCAGTGATTCTGCAGTAGGAGGAAAGCAGTTCTTC.

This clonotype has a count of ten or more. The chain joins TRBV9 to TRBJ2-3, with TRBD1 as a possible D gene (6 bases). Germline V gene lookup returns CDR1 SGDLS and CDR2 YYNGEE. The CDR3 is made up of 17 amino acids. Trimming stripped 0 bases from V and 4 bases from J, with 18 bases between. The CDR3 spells CASSVDWGRGIADTQYF. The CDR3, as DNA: TGTGCCAGCAGCGTAGATTGGGGCAGGGGTATTGCAGATACGCAGTATTTT.

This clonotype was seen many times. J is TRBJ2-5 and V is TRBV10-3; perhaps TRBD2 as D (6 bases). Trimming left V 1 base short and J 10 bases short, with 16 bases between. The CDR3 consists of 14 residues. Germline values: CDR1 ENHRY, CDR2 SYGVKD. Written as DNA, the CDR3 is TGTGCCATCAGTGAGTTACACGGTGATAGCGGCCAGTACTTC. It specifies CAISELHGDSGQYF.

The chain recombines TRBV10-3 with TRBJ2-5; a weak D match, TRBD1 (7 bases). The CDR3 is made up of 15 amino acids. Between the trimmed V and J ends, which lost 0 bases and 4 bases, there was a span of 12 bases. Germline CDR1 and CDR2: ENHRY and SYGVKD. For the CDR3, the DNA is TGTGCCATCAGTGAGTCGACAGGGAGGACAGAGACCCAGTACTTC. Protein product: CAISESTGRTETQYF.

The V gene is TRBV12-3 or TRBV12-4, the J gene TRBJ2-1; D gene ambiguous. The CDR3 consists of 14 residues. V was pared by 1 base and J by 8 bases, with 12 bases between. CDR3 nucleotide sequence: TGTGCCAGCAGTTTAGATGACTCAATCGATGAGCAGTTCTTC. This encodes CASSLDDSIDEQFF.

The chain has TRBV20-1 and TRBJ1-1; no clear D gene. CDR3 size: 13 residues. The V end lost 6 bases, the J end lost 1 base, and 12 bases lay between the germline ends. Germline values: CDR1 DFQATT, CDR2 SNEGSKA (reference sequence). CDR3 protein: CSAIIGRNTEAFF. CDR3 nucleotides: TGCAGTGCAATTATTGGAAGGAACACTGAAGCTTTCTTT.

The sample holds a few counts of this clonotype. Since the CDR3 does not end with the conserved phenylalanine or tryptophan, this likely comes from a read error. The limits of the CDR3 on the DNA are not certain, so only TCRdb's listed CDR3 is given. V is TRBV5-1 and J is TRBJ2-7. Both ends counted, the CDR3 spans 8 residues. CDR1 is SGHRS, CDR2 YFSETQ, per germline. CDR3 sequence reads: CASSLDLL.

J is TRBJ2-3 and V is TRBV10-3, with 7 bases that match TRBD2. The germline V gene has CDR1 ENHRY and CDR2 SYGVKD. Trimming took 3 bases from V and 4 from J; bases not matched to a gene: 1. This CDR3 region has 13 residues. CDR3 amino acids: CAISEAGSDTQYF. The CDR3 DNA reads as TGTGCCATCAGTGAAGCGGGATCAGATACGCAGTATTTT.

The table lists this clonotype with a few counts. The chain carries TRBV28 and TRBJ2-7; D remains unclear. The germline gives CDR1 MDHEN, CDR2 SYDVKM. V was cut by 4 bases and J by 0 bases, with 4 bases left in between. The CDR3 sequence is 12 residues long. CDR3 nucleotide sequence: TGTGCCAGCAGTTGGGCCTCCTACGAGCAGTACTTC. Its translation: CASSWASYEQYF.

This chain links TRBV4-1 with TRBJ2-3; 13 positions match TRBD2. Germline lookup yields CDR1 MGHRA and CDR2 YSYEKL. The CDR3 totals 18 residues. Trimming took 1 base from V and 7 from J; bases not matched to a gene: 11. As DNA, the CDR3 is TGCGCCAGCAGCCAAGGTACATCCGGGACTAGCGGGACGCATACGCAGTATTTT. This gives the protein CASSQGTSGTSGTHTQYF.

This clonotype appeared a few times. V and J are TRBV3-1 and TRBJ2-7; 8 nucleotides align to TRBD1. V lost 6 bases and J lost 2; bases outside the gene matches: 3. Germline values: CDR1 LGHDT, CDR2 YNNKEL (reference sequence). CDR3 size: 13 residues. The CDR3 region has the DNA TGTGCCAGCAGAGGGACAGGAACCTACGAGCAGTACTTC. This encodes CASRGTGTYEQYF.

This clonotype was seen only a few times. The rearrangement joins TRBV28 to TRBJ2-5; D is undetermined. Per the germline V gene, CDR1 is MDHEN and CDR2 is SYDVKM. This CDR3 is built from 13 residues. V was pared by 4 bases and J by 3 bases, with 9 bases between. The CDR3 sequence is CASSSAAEETQYF. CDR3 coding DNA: TGTGCCAGCAGTTCCGCCGCGGAAGAGACCCAGTACTTC.

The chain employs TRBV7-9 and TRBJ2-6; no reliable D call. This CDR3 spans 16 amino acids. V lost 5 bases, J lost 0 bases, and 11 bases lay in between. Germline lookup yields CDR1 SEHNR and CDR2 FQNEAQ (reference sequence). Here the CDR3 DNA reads TGTGCCAGCAGCAAACCGTTAGACTCTGGGGCCAACGTCCTGACTTTC. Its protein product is CASSKPLDSGANVLTF.

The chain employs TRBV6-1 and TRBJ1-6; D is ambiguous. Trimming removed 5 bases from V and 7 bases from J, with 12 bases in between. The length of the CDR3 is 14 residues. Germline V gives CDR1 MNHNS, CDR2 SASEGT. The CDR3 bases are TGTGCCAGCAGTCGCACTGGGTCGAATTCACCCCTCCACTTT. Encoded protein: CASSRTGSNSPLHF.

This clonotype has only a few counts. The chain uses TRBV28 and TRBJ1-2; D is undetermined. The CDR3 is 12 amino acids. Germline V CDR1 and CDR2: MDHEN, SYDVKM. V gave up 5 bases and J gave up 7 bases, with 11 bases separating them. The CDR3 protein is CASSVGLRGYTF. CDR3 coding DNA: TGTGCCAGCAGTGTCGGACTTCGTGGCTACACCTTC.

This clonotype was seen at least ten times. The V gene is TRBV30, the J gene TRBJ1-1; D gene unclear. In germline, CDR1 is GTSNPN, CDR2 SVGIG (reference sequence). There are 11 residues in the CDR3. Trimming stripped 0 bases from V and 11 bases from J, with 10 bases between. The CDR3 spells CAWSVNLGAFF. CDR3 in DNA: TGTGCCTGGAGTGTTAACCTAGGGGCTTTCTTT.

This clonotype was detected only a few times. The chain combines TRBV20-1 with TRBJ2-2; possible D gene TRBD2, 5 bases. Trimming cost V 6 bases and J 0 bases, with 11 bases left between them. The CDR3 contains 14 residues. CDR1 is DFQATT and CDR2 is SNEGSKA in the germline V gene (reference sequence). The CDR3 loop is CSASGTANTGELFF. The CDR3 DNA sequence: TGCAGTGCAAGCGGCACCGCGAACACCGGGGAGCTGTTTTTT.

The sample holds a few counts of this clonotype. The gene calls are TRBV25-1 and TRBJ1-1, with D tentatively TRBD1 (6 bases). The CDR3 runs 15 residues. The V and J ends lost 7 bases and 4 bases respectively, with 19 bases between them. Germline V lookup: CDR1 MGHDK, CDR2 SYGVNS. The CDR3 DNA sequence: TGTGCCAGCAATCACCCAGCAGGGGAGGCCACTGAAGCTTTCTTT. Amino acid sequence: CASNHPAGEATEAFF.

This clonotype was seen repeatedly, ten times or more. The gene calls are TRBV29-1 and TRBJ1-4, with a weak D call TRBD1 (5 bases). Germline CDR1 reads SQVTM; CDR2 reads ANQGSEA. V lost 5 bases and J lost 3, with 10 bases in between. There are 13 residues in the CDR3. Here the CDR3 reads CSVRGSSNEKLFF. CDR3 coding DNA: TGCAGCGTTCGGGGCTCTTCTAATGAAAAACTGTTTTTT.

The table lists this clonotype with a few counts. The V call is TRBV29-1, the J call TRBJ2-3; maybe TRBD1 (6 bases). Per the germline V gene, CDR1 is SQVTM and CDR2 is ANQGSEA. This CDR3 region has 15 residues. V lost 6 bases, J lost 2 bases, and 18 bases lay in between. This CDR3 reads CSVSVAGTSTDTQYF. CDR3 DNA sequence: TGCAGCGTCTCGGTCGCCGGGACATCCACAGATACGCAGTATTTT.

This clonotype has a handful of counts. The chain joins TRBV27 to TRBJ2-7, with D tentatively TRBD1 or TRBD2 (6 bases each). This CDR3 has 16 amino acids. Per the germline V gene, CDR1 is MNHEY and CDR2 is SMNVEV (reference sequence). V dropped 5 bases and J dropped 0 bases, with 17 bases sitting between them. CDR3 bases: TGTGCCAGCAGTCGCTTAAGAGGGGGGAGCTCCTACGAGCAGTACTTC. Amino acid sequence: CASSRLRGGSSYEQYF.

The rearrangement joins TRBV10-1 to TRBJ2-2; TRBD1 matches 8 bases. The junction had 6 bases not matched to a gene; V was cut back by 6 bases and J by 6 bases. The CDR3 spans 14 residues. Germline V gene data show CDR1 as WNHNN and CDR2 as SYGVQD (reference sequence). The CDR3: CASSRDRTSGELFF. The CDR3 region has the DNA TGCGCCAGCAGCCGGGACAGGACCTCCGGGGAGCTGTTTTTT.

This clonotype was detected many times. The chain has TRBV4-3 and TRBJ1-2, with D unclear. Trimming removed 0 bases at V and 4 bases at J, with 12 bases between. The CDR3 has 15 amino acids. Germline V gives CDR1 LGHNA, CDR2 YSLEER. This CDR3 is CASSQDSGWVYGYTF. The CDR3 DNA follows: TGCGCCAGCAGCCAAGATTCGGGCTGGGTCTATGGCTACACCTTC.

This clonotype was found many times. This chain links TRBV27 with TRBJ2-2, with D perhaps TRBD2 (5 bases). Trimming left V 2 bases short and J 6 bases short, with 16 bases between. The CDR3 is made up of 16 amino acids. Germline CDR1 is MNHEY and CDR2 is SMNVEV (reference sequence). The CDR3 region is CASSLLARGKAGELFF. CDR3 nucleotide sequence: TGTGCCAGCAGTTTACTCGCTCGAGGGAAAGCCGGGGAGCTGTTTTTT.

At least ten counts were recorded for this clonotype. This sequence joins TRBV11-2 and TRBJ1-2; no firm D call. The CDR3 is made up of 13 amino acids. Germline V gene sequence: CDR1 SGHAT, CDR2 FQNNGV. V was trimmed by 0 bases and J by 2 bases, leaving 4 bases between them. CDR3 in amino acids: CASSLDRNYGYTF. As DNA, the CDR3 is TGTGCCAGCAGCTTAGACAGGAACTATGGCTACACCTTC.

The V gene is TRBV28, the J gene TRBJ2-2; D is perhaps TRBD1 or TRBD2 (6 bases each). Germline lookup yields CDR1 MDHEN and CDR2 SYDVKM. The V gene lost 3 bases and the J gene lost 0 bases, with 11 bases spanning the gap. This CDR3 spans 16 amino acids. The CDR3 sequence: CASSFRGASNTGELFF. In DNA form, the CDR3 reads TGTGCCAGCAGTTTTAGGGGGGCGTCGAACACCGGGGAGCTGTTTTTT. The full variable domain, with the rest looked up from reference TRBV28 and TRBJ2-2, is DVKVTQSSRYLVKRTGEKVFLECVQDMDHENMFWYRQDPGLGLRLIYFSYDVKMKEKGDIPEGYSVSREKKERFSLILESASTNQTSMYLCASSFRGASNTGELFFGEGSRLTVL.

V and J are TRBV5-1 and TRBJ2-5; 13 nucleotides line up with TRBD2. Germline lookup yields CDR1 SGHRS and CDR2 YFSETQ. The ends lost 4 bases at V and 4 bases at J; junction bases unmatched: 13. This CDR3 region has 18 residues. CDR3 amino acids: CASSPGLAGVVLGETQYF. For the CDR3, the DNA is TGCGCCAGCAGCCCCGGACTAGCGGGAGTCGTATTGGGAGAGACCCAGTACTTC.

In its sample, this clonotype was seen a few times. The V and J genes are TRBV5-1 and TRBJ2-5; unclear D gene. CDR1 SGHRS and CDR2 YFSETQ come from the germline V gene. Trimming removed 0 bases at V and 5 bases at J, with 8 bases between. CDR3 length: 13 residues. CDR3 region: CASSLGPPETQYF. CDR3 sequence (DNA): TGCGCCAGCAGCTTGGGCCCCCCGGAGACCCAGTACTTC.